Below, 18 T cell receptor beta chains from the same sample are listed, as sequenced in a study of T cells in Graves' hyperthyroidism and ophthalmopathy. RNA transcripts gave rise to amplified TCR beta CDR3 regions. Using the HTBI primer set, a first-round RT-PCR was run on the TCR CDR3. TCRdb used MiXCR to reprocess the multiplex PCR reads, holding one entry per CDR3 protein. This table has a few hundred thousand distinct CDR3 sequences, 17% appearing once. The sequenced sample was blood. Receptors were obtained from a woman in her late teens or twenties with Graves' ophthalmopathy.

This clonotype was detected ten times or more. The J gene is TRBJ1-2, the V gene TRBV18, with D uncertain. With 2 bases removed from V and 4 bases from J, the gap between germline ends came to 17 bases. The CDR3 loop spans 16 amino acids. Germline V gives CDR1 KGHSH, CDR2 LQKENI. The CDR3 DNA reads TGTGCCAGCTCACCATCCGGAGGAGGGCAAATCTATGGCTACACCTTC. Translated, it gives CASSPSGGGQIYGYTF.

The sample holds a few counts of this clonotype. This chain links TRBV24-1 with TRBJ1-1; no definite D call. This CDR3 comprises 13 residues. Trimming stripped 3 bases from V and 2 bases from J, with 6 bases between. Germline V lookup: CDR1 KGHDR, CDR2 SFDVKD. For the CDR3, the DNA is TGTGCCACCAGTGATGGGGTTAACACTGAAGCTTTCTTT. Protein product: CATSDGVNTEAFF.

The chain recombines TRBV4-1 with TRBJ2-7; 9 nucleotides match TRBD2. The length of the CDR3 is 15 residues. The trim removed 3 bases at V and 0 bases at J, leaving 3 bases unmatched. Germline V lookup: CDR1 MGHRA, CDR2 YSYEKL. For the CDR3, the DNA is TGCGCCAGCAGCCATAGCGGGGGAAGCTCCTACGAGCAGTACTTC. It is translated as CASSHSGGSSYEQYF.

With respect to this clonotype: With a much larger clone just one base away, this may be a read error. The chain has TRBV7-9 and TRBJ2-5, with 7 positions matching TRBD1. Germline CDR1 reads SEHNR; CDR2 reads FQNEAQ (reference sequence). The CDR3 has 14 amino acids. The V segment lost 5 bases and the J segment 5 bases; nucleotides outside the gene matches: 8. The CDR3 here is CASSNHRGGETQYF. CDR3 nucleotide sequence: TGTGCCAGCAGCAATCACAGGGGCGGGGAGACCCAGTACTTC.

The J gene is TRBJ1-6, the V gene TRBV4-1; 9 bases line up with TRBD1. With 4 bases clipped from V and 1 base from J, the junction kept 2 bases outside the gene matches. The CDR3 contains 16 residues. The germline CDR1 and CDR2 sequences are MGHRA and YSYEKL. The CDR3 DNA follows: TGCGCCAGCAGCCCGGGACAGGGTTCCTATAATTCACCCCTCCACTTT. This translates into CASSPGQGSYNSPLHF.

V usage is TRBV6-2 or TRBV6-3 and J usage is TRBJ2-3; D could derive from TRBD1 or TRBD2 (6 bases each). CDR3 length: 15 amino acids. CDR1 is MNHEY and CDR2 is SVGEGT in the germline V gene. Trimming removed 6 bases at V and 3 bases at J, with 16 bases between. The DNA of the CDR3 is TGTGCCAGCAGCAGGGGACTGGTGTGGACAGATACGCAGTATTTT. Translated, it gives CASSRGLVWTDTQYF.

This clonotype was observed a handful of times. This chain joins TRBV10-3 and TRBJ1-3, with 9 bases lining up with TRBD1. Germline assignment: CDR1 ENHRY and CDR2 SYGVKD. V trimming: 8 bases; J trimming: 2 bases; junction bases outside the gene matches: 4. CDR3 length: 14 amino acids. CDR3 nucleotides: TGTGCCATCGGACAGGGGAGCACTGGAAACACCATATATTTT. This translates into CAIGQGSTGNTIYF.

The chain combines TRBV28 with TRBJ1-2; D gene ambiguous. The V gene lost 4 bases and the J gene lost 4 bases, with 25 bases spanning the gap. CDR1 MDHEN and CDR2 SYDVKM come from the germline V gene. The CDR3 consists of 18 residues. Here the CDR3 DNA reads TGTGCCAGCAGTTACCGAGTCCGAGTCGAGGGCTCCTTCTATGGCTACACCTTC. As protein: CASSYRVRVEGSFYGYTF.

As to this clonotype: This may arise from a read error, as a much more abundant clone is one base away. The rearrangement joins TRBV7-3 to TRBJ1-1; tentatively, D is TRBD1 (5 bases). The CDR3 is 16 amino acids. The germline gives CDR1 SGHTA, CDR2 FQGTGA. Trimming shortened V by 5 bases and J by 3 bases, and 19 bases separated the two germline ends. In nucleotides, the CDR3 is TGTGCCAGCAGCCCTGAAGGGGAAGGGCAGTACACTGAAGCTTTCTTT. Translating gives CASSPEGEGQYTEAFF.

The V and J genes are TRBV27 and TRBJ2-7; 8 bases are shared with TRBD1. The CDR3 spans 14 residues. Germline lookup yields CDR1 MNHEY and CDR2 SMNVEV (reference sequence). V was pared by 5 bases and J by 3 bases, with 6 bases of the junction left unmatched. CDR3 sequence reads: CASSTYGTGYEQYF. CDR3 DNA sequence: TGTGCCAGCAGTACCTACGGGACAGGCTACGAGCAGTACTTC.

In this sample, this clonotype turned up a few times. The rearrangement uses TRBV5-5 and TRBJ2-1, with D uncertain. This CDR3 region has 15 residues. V was trimmed by 3 bases and J by 8 bases, leaving 18 bases between them. CDR1 SGHKS and CDR2 YYEKEE come from the germline V gene (reference sequence). CDR3 amino acids: CASSSMGSPNDEQFF. In DNA form, the CDR3 reads TGTGCCAGCAGCTCCATGGGGTCCCCTAACGATGAGCAGTTCTTC.

This clonotype has ten or more counts. The chain is built from TRBV5-5 and TRBJ2-1; no definite D call. The CDR3 covers 14 residues. CDR1 and CDR2 (germline): SGHKS, YYEKEE (reference sequence). With 6 bases removed from V and 2 bases from J, the gap between germline ends came to 12 bases. Here the CDR3 DNA reads TGTGCCAGCACAGGTCCAGACCCCTACAATGAGCAGTTCTTC. Translated: CASTGPDPYNEQFF.

The chain links TRBV15 to TRBJ1-5; D is undetermined. The CDR3 has 14 amino acids. In germline, CDR1 is LNHNV, CDR2 YYDKDF (reference sequence). V dropped 4 bases and J dropped 0 bases, with 7 bases sitting between them. The CDR3: CATSTDGSNQPQHF. The CDR3 DNA follows: TGTGCCACCAGCACCGACGGTAGCAATCAGCCCCAGCATTTT.

The chain couples TRBV6-1 to TRBJ2-1; 13 nucleotides line up with TRBD2. Losses at the gene ends were 2 bases for V and 6 bases for J; bases not matched to a gene: 1. This CDR3 is built from 15 residues. Germline CDR1 MNHNS, CDR2 SASEGT. CDR3 region: CASSETSGRANEQFF. CDR3 in DNA: TGTGCCAGCAGTGAAACTAGCGGGAGGGCCAATGAGCAGTTCTTC.

Of note for this clonotype: This may be a read error: a much more frequent sequence differs by one nucleotide. This chain joins TRBV20-1 and TRBJ1-1; 12 bases are a match to TRBD1. The CDR3 consists of 14 residues. Germline CDR1 DFQATT, CDR2 SNEGSKA (reference sequence). The CDR3 reads CGAVKGQGAPEAFF. CDR3 bases: TGCGGTGCTGTAAAGGGACAGGGGGCCCCTGAAGCTTTCTTT.

This clonotype showed up just a few times. J is TRBJ2-3 and V is TRBV10-3; the D call may be TRBD1 or TRBD2 (6 bases each). Trimming took 0 bases from V and 4 from J, leaving 11 bases between them. The CDR3 consists of 15 residues. Per the germline V gene, CDR1 is ENHRY and CDR2 is SYGVKD. The CDR3 sequence: CAISESYGGPDTQYF. The CDR3, as DNA: TGTGCCATCAGTGAGTCGTATGGGGGGCCAGATACGCAGTATTTT.

The gene calls are TRBV10-2 and TRBJ2-5; 12 bases are shared with TRBD1. CDR1 and CDR2 from the germline V gene are WSHSY and SAAADI. This CDR3 has 18 residues. V lost 0 bases, J lost 4 bases, and 9 bases stayed unmatched. CDR3 nucleotide sequence: TGCGCCAGCAGTGAGTCGGGCCCGGGACAGGGGGCCGGAGAGACCCAGTACTTC. Its translation is CASSESGPGQGAGETQYF.

This clonotype was seen at least ten times. This rearrangement joins TRBV6-2 or TRBV6-3 to TRBJ1-1; no clear D. Per the germline V gene, CDR1 is MNHEY and CDR2 is SVGEGT. Trimming cost V 3 bases and J 3 bases, with 8 bases left between them. The CDR3 runs 13 residues. The CDR3 loop reads CASSYQDYTEAFF. In DNA form, the CDR3 reads TGTGCCAGCAGTTATCAGGACTACACTGAAGCTTTCTTT.